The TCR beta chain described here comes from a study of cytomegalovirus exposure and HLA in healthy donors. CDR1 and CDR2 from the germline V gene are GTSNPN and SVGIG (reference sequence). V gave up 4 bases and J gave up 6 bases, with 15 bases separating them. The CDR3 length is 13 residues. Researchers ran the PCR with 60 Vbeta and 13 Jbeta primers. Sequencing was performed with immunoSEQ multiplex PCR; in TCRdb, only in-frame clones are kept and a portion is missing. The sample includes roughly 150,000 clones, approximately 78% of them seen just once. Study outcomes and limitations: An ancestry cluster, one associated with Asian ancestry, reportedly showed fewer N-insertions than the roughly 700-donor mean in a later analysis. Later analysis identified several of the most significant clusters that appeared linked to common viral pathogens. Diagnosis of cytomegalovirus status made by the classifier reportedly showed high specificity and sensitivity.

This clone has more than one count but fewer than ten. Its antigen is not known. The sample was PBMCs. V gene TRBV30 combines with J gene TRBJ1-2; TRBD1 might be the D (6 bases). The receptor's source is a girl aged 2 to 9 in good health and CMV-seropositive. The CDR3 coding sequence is TGTGCCTGGACCCCACAGGGACGGGATGGCTACACCTTC. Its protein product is CAWTPQGRDGYTF.